This T cell receptor beta chain came from a study of technical replicates of blood from a few donors. Assay: immunoSEQ multiplex PCR; the TCRdb copy retains only in-frame clones and omits some. The sample gives about 73,000 clones, 93% of which show up once; 0.25% to 0.3% is in the top ten. CDR3 length: 17 residues. Trimming pared 0 bases from V and 0 bases from J, leaving 14 bases between. CDR1 SGHRS and CDR2 YFSETQ come from the germline V gene. This chain uses TRBV5-1 with TRBJ2-3; maybe TRBD1 (6 bases). The source of this sequence is a human donor in good health. The sample comprised T cells isolated from PBMCs. The CDR3 DNA sequence: TGCGCCAGCAGCTTGGCGCAGGGGCTTGAGAGCACAGATACGCAGTATTTT. This codes for CASSLAQGLESTDTQYF.